This T cell receptor beta chain came from a study of neurological immune-mediated disorders. This clonotype was recorded many times. TCRdb reprocessed the 5' RACE reads via MiXCR and lists one record per CDR3 protein. The sample holds roughly 76,000 distinct CDR3 sequences, around 3% seen once. The CDR3 runs 16 residues. Unmatched junction bases numbered 12, after V lost 4 bases and J lost 5 bases. This sequence joins TRBV12-3 or TRBV12-4 and TRBJ1-1; 8 positions match TRBD1. Material for sequencing was PBMCs. The TCR sequence derives from a woman in her forties or fifties with multiple sclerosis. The CDR3 loop reads CASSYAFSGGGTEAFF. CDR3 in DNA: TGTGCCAGCAGTTACGCTTTCTCAGGGGGCGGGACTGAAGCTTTCTTT.